This entry lists 6 T cell receptor beta chains sequenced from one sample in a study of T cells in localized non-small cell lung cancer. Profiled with immunoSEQ multiplex PCR; TCRdb holds only in-frame clones, not every one. The sample contains 10,000 to 12,000 clones, over 70% of which appear only once. The sequencing used peripheral blood, collected before any cancer treatment. These receptors came from a male donor at least 60 years old with stage I lung adenocarcinoma.

The V call is TRBV11-2, the J call TRBJ1-6, with D perhaps TRBD1 (6 bases). The CDR3 has 14 amino acids. Looked up from germline, CDR1 is SGHAT and CDR2 is FQNNGV. Trimming took off 8 bases at V and 9 bases at J, with 17 bases between the two ends. In DNA form, the CDR3 reads TGTGCCAGCTCCAGACGGGGGGCGCGTTCACCCCTCCACTTT. Its protein product is CASSRRGARSPLHF.

V is TRBV6-1 and J is TRBJ1-5; tentatively, D is TRBD1 (5 bases). The length of the CDR3 is 15 residues. V lost 0 bases to trimming and J lost 8 bases, with 14 bases between them. Germline V gene data show CDR1 as MNHNS and CDR2 as SASEGT. The CDR3 loop is CASSEASWGTKPQHF. CDR3 in DNA: TGTGCCAGCAGTGAAGCGTCTTGGGGGACGAAGCCCCAGCATTTT.

The chain joins TRBV6-6 to TRBJ1-2, with a weak D call TRBD1 (5 bases). CDR3 length: 13 residues. The V end was cut by 2 bases, the J end by 5 bases, with 9 bases between. The germline V gene has CDR1 MNHNY and CDR2 SVGAGI (reference sequence). The CDR3 DNA sequence: TGTGCCAGCAGTTACGAAGGGGAGTATGGCTACACCTTC. Its protein is CASSYEGEYGYTF.

V and J are TRBV19 and TRBJ2-1; 7 bases align to TRBD1. Germline-derived CDR1 and CDR2 are LNHDA and SQIVND (reference sequence). V lost 0 bases and J lost 12; bases outside the gene matches: 11. The CDR3 extends over 15 amino acids. CDR3 sequence: CASSIETSGTVRQFF. The CDR3 DNA is TGTGCCAGTAGTATAGAGACCTCAGGGACAGTGAGGCAGTTCTTC.

This rearrangement joins TRBV9 to TRBJ2-3; D unresolved. The CDR3 loop spans 12 amino acids. The germline V gene has CDR1 SGDLS and CDR2 YYNGEE. V was clipped by 4 bases and J by 6 bases, with 9 bases between them. The CDR3 here is CASSRSADTQYF. CDR3 in DNA: TGTGCCAGCAGCCGATCGGCGGATACGCAGTATTTT.

The chain links TRBV5-6 to TRBJ1-2; D perhaps matches TRBD1 (6 bases). Trimming pared 4 bases from V and 8 bases from J, leaving 18 bases between. The CDR3 sequence is 14 residues long. CDR1 and CDR2 from the germline V gene are SGHDT and YYEEEE. Here the CDR3 reads CASSLRGLPGGYTF. CDR3 nucleotides: TGTGCCAGCAGCCTCAGGGGTCTCCCCGGCGGCTACACCTTC.